Listed here are 28 T cell receptor beta chains from one sample, sequenced in a study of cytotoxic CD8 clonotypes in ibrutinib-treated CLL. Measured with immunoSEQ multiplex PCR; TCRdb has only the in-frame clones, and not every one. The sample yields approximately 190,000 clones, 70% seen once. Sequencing used PBMCs, obtained after 12 months of ibrutinib treatment. The receptors derive from a human donor with chronic lymphocytic leukemia.

The chain joins TRBV6-5 to TRBJ2-2; possible D gene TRBD2, 5 bases. Germline V gene data show CDR1 as MNHEY and CDR2 as SVGAGI. The V end was cut by 8 bases, the J end by 0 bases, with 10 bases between. The CDR3 covers 14 residues. CDR3 bases: TGTGCCAGCCGGGGAGAGACGAACACCGGGGAGCTGTTTTTT. This encodes CASRGETNTGELFF.

The J gene is TRBJ2-2, the V gene TRBV15; 8 bases fit TRBD2. The CDR3 spans 17 residues. Per germline, CDR1 LNHNV and CDR2 YYDKDF (reference sequence). J lost 5 bases, V lost 0 bases, and 8 bases had no gene match. The CDR3 region is CATSREASGGLTGELFF. The CDR3 DNA sequence: TGTGCCACCAGCAGAGAGGCCAGCGGGGGACTTACCGGGGAGCTGTTTTTT.

This clone was observed a handful of times. This chain uses TRBV25-1 with TRBJ1-4; 7 bases align to TRBD1. CDR3 length equals 14 residues. With 7 bases clipped from V and 10 bases from J, the junction kept 12 bases outside the gene matches. The germline V gene has CDR1 MGHDK and CDR2 SYGVNS. CDR3 coding DNA: TGTGCCAGCACCTGGACAGGCTCGAACGGAAAACTGTTTTTT. This encodes CASTWTGSNGKLFF.

A remark on this clone: This sample also contains other DNA sequences that code for the same CDR3. The rearrangement links TRBV5-1 to TRBJ2-1; D unclear. In germline, CDR1 is SGHRS, CDR2 YFSETQ. CDR3 size: 13 residues. The V gene lost 4 bases and the J gene lost 5 bases, with 10 bases spanning the gap. CDR3 amino acids: CASSGGRHNEQFF. In DNA, the CDR3 is TGCGCCAGCAGCGGTGGGCGGCACAATGAGCAGTTCTTC.

Turning to this clone: This sample includes further DNA sequences coding for the same CDR3. This rearrangement joins TRBV10-3 to TRBJ1-2; a weak D match, TRBD1 (6 bases). V shed 0 bases and J shed 8 bases, with 7 bases lying between them. The CDR3 runs 12 residues. Germline CDR1 and CDR2: ENHRY and SYGVKD. CDR3 sequence reads: CAISESQGGYTF. In DNA, the CDR3 is TGTGCCATCAGTGAGTCGCAGGGGGGCTACACCTTC.

This clone was counted between two and nine times. The J gene is TRBJ1-5, the V gene TRBV9; TRBD1 aligns across 10 bases. Germline CDR1 reads SGDLS; CDR2 reads YYNGEE. The CDR3 sequence is 16 residues long. J lost 6 bases, V lost 2 bases, and 8 bases had no gene match. The CDR3 loop reads CASSVGMDRGSQPQHF. In DNA form, the CDR3 reads TGTGCCAGCAGCGTGGGAATGGACAGGGGGAGTCAGCCCCAGCATTTT.

The chain carries TRBV27 and TRBJ1-4; a possible D gene is TRBD1 (6 bases). This CDR3 has 13 residues. V lost 0 bases and J 13 bases, leaving 12 bases between the germline ends. CDR1 MNHEY and CDR2 SMNVEV come from the germline V gene (reference sequence). The CDR3 nucleotides read TGTGCCAGCAGTTTATCGGGACACCAACGACTGTTTTTT. As protein: CASSLSGHQRLFF.

This sequence joins TRBV2 and TRBJ1-2, with D perhaps matching TRBD1 (5 bases). Germline CDR1 reads SNHLY; CDR2 reads FYNNEI. This CDR3 spans 14 amino acids. V shed 7 bases and J shed 0 bases, with 12 bases lying between them. The CDR3 is CASKRGSSNYGYTF. The DNA of the CDR3 is TGTGCCAGCAAAAGGGGTTCCTCTAACTATGGCTACACCTTC.

The chain employs TRBV18 and TRBJ2-1, with D tentatively TRBD2 (6 bases). This CDR3 contains 14 residues. Deletions cut 2 bases from V and 8 bases from J, with 13 bases between. Germline V gene sequence: CDR1 KGHSH, CDR2 LQKENI. CDR3 sequence (DNA): TGTGCCAGCTCACCAGGGGCGGGGCCGGATGAGCAGTTCTTC. This translates into CASSPGAGPDEQFF.

The chain carries TRBV7-9 and TRBJ1-4, with TRBD1 matching 7 bases. The V segment lost 2 bases and the J segment 4 bases; nucleotides outside the gene matches: 1. The CDR3 has 14 amino acids. In germline, CDR1 is SEHNR, CDR2 FQNEAQ (reference sequence). For the CDR3, the DNA is TGTGCCAGCAGCTTAAGACAGGGTAATGAAAAACTGTTTTTT. It specifies CASSLRQGNEKLFF.

V is TRBV28 and J is TRBJ1-1; 9 nucleotides align to TRBD1. V was pared by 6 bases and J by 0 bases, with 20 bases of the junction left unmatched. From germline, CDR1 is MDHEN and CDR2 SYDVKM. The CDR3 runs to 20 residues. The CDR3 DNA sequence: TGTGCCAGCAGCCCCTCCGGGACAGGGACCCTCCTAGTCATGAACACTGAAGCTTTCTTT. The encoded protein is CASSPSGTGTLLVMNTEAFF.

The chain joins TRBV18 to TRBJ1-3; possible D gene TRBD1, 6 bases. The ends were cut back, 4 bases at V and 4 bases at J, with 14 bases in the middle. The CDR3 contains 15 residues. In germline, CDR1 is KGHSH, CDR2 LQKENI. Here the CDR3 DNA reads TGTGCCAGCTCACAATCATACAGGGCGGGAAACACCATATATTTT. The encoded protein is CASSQSYRAGNTIYF.

This chain connects TRBV7-8 to TRBJ1-6, with D perhaps TRBD1 (5 bases). This CDR3 has 15 residues. V lost 7 bases to trimming and J lost 8 bases, with 18 bases between them. The germline V gene encodes CDR1 SGHVS and CDR2 FQNEAQ. CDR3: CASTPRGRVDSPLHF. In nucleotides, the CDR3 is TGTGCCAGCACCCCTAGGGGCCGGGTGGATTCACCCCTCCACTTT.

This clone is judged medium-sized. The chain is built from TRBV4-3 and TRBJ2-5; possibly TRBD2 for D (6 bases). V was cut by 0 bases and J by 6 bases, with 14 bases left in between. Germline V gives CDR1 LGHNA, CDR2 YSLEER. The CDR3 totals 15 residues. CDR3 bases: TGCGCCAGCAGCCAAGATCGGGAAGGGAGGCAGACCCAGTACTTC. This encodes CASSQDREGRQTQYF.

The rearrangement joins TRBV19 to TRBJ1-2; 8 positions agree with TRBD1. Germline V gene lookup returns CDR1 LNHDA and CDR2 SQIVND (reference sequence). Losses at the gene ends were 7 bases for V and 6 bases for J; bases not matched to a gene: 16. There are 16 residues in the CDR3. The CDR3: CASTREGGDRKNGYTF. The CDR3 nucleotides are TGTGCCAGTACCAGAGAAGGAGGGGACAGGAAGAATGGCTACACCTTC.

The chain combines TRBV29-1 with TRBJ1-5, with TRBD1 matching 8 bases. This CDR3 comprises 15 residues. V dropped 4 bases and J dropped 6; count of bases not matched to a gene: 11. The V gene's germline CDR1 is SQVTM and CDR2 ANQGSEA. The DNA of the CDR3 is TGCAGCGTTGCCGGGGGACAGGAAGGCGGTCAGCCCCAGCATTTT. Protein: CSVAGGQEGGQPQHF.

This sequence joins TRBV5-1 and TRBJ1-6, with D uncertain. Looked up from germline, CDR1 is SGHRS and CDR2 is YFSETQ. V was clipped by 4 bases and J by 7 bases, with 15 bases between them. The CDR3 covers 15 residues. CDR3 amino acids: CASSRKETVNSPLHF. In DNA, the CDR3 is TGCGCCAGCAGCCGTAAGGAAACAGTAAATTCACCCCTCCACTTT. Based on the CDR3 plus reference TRBV5-1 and TRBJ1-6, the full variable domain is KAGVTQTPRYLIKTRGQQVTLSCSPISGHRSVSWYQQTPGQGLQFLFEYFSETQRNKGNFPGRFSGRQFSNSRSEMNVSTLELGDSALYLCASSRKETVNSPLHFGNGTRLTVT.

The chain links TRBV28 to TRBJ2-3; 12 nucleotides agree with TRBD2. Germline assignment: CDR1 MDHEN and CDR2 SYDVKM. The CDR3 is 14 residues long. V was clipped by 6 bases and J by 4 bases; unmatched bases: 2. The CDR3 DNA follows: TGTGCCAGCAGACTAGCGGGAGGCTCAGATACGCAGTATTTT. It translates to CASRLAGGSDTQYF. The full variable domain, its missing parts supplied by reference TRBV28 and TRBJ2-3, is DVKVTQSSRYLVKRTGEKVFLECVQDMDHENMFWYRQDPGLGLRLIYFSYDVKMKEKGDIPEGYSVSREKKERFSLILESASTNQTSMYLCASRLAGGSDTQYFGPGTRLTVL.

The chain carries TRBV14 and TRBJ2-2; possible D gene TRBD2, 5 bases. Germline CDR1 reads SGHDN; CDR2 reads FVKESK. This CDR3 is built from 17 residues. V lost 3 bases and J 0 bases, leaving 14 bases between the germline ends. The CDR3 DNA is TGTGCCAGCAGCCACTTGCTACGGGGAACGAACACCGGGGAGCTGTTTTTT. This codes for CASSHLLRGTNTGELFF.

This clone has a count of ten or more. The V call is TRBV5-1, the J call TRBJ1-2; D possibly corresponds to TRBD1 (6 bases). With 5 bases removed from V and 0 bases from J, the gap between germline ends came to 14 bases. Germline V lookup: CDR1 SGHRS, CDR2 YFSETQ. The CDR3 contains 15 residues. The CDR3 spells CASRPRDTSNYGYTF. The CDR3 DNA reads as TGCGCCAGCAGACCCCGGGACACCTCTAACTATGGCTACACCTTC. Combining the CDR3 with reference TRBV5-1 and TRBJ1-2 gives the whole variable domain KAGVTQTPRYLIKTRGQQVTLSCSPISGHRSVSWYQQTPGQGLQFLFEYFSETQRNKGNFPGRFSGRQFSNSRSEMNVSTLELGDSALYLCASRPRDTSNYGYTFGSGTRLTVV.

The chain joins TRBV6-6 to TRBJ2-7; D possibly uses TRBD1 or TRBD2 (5 bases each). Germline V gene sequence: CDR1 MNHNY, CDR2 SVGAGI (reference sequence). The CDR3 is 15 residues long. V gave up 0 bases and J gave up 3 bases, with 12 bases separating them. In nucleotides, the CDR3 is TGTGCCAGCAGTTACTCAGGGACGGAAAGCTACGAGCAGTACTTC. It codes for CASSYSGTESYEQYF.

The V call is TRBV6-5, the J call TRBJ2-1; maybe TRBD2 (5 bases). The V end was cut by 2 bases, the J end by 4 bases, with 9 bases between. Germline V CDR1 and CDR2: MNHEY, SVGAGI. This CDR3 comprises 14 residues. This chain's CDR3 is CASSYQRRYNEQFF. The CDR3 nucleotides are TGTGCCAGCAGTTACCAGCGGAGATACAATGAGCAGTTCTTC.

The rearrangement joins TRBV13 to TRBJ2-3; possible D gene TRBD2, 5 bases. Trimming shortened V by 4 bases and J by 5 bases, and 22 bases separated the two germline ends. Germline V CDR1 and CDR2: PRHDT, FYEKMQ (reference sequence). The CDR3 loop spans 17 amino acids. CDR3 DNA: TGTGCCAGCAGCTCCCTCCTACTAGAAAAAAGAGTAGATACGCAGTATTTT. This gives the protein CASSSLLLEKRVDTQYF.

The V and J genes are TRBV9 and TRBJ1-2; D is ambiguous. The CDR3 length is 16 residues. The V and J ends lost 4 bases and 5 bases respectively, with 21 bases between them. CDR1 is SGDLS and CDR2 is YYNGEE in the germline V gene. CDR3 protein: CASSIASFSKPYGYTF. Here the CDR3 DNA reads TGTGCCAGCAGCATAGCCAGTTTTTCTAAACCTTATGGCTACACCTTC.

In DNA, the CDR3 is TGCAGCGCCGGGACAGGTTATAGCAATCAGCCCCAGCATTTT. Translated: CSAGTGYSNQPQHF. V gene TRBV29-1 combines with J gene TRBJ1-5, with 8 bases that match TRBD1. This CDR3 has 14 amino acids. The V gene end was trimmed by 7 bases and the J gene end by 0 bases; junction bases not matched to a gene: 5. Germline CDR1 and CDR2: SQVTM and ANQGSEA. The whole variable domain, filled in from reference TRBV29-1 and TRBJ1-5, reads SAVISQKPSRDICQRGTSLTIQCQVDSQVTMMFWYRQQPGQSLTLIATANQGSEATYESGFVIDKFPISRPNLTFSTLTVSNMSPEDSSIYLCSAGTGYSNQPQHFGDGTRLSIL.

Comment on this clone: Other DNA sequences in the same sample also yield this CDR3. This sequence joins TRBV4-2 and TRBJ1-5; tentative D call: TRBD1 (5 bases). Germline assignment: CDR1 LGHNA and CDR2 YNFKEQ. The V end lost 6 bases, the J end lost 4 bases, and 13 bases lay between the germline ends. The CDR3 has 14 amino acids. The CDR3 is CASSHRGGNQPQHF. The CDR3 nucleotides read TGTGCCAGCAGTCACCGGGGCGGGAATCAGCCCCAGCATTTT.

V gene TRBV7-2 combines with J gene TRBJ2-3; D is undetermined. Germline lookup yields CDR1 SGHTA and CDR2 FQGNSA. The CDR3 consists of 14 residues. With 4 bases removed from V and 6 bases from J, the gap between germline ends came to 14 bases. CDR3 protein: CASSSHSRTDTQYF. The CDR3 DNA reads as TGTGCCAGCAGCTCCCATTCGAGGACCGATACGCAGTATTTT.

The rearrangement uses TRBV9 and TRBJ1-6; TRBD1 agrees at 9 bases. With 4 bases clipped from V and 8 bases from J, the junction kept 7 bases outside the gene matches. From germline, CDR1 is SGDLS and CDR2 YYNGEE. CDR3 length: 15 amino acids. CDR3: CASSPRDRVDSPLHF. In DNA, the CDR3 is TGTGCCAGCAGCCCCCGGGACAGGGTTGATTCACCCCTCCACTTT.